This T cell receptor beta chain was captured by sequencing in a study of blood T cell repertoires in COVID-19 (dated by TCRdb to 2019 to 2021). Regarding the complete study: The collaborator samples originated in the United States, Italy and Spain and spanned the acute and convalescent phases of COVID-19. Deeply sampled blood TCRbeta repertoires from subjects exposed to, actively infected with, or recovered from COVID-19 were included in the dataset. HLA class I and class II types, where available, came from metadata supplied by the sample provider rather than from assay-based typing. The repertoires were released in a freely available public database intended as a resource for research on the immune response to SARS-CoV-2. The sample metadata nearly always contained a de-identified subject ID, COVID-19 status, age in years and sex. Samples came from the ongoing ImmuneRACE study (first 160 participants) plus 1,254 subjects from 6 global collaborators. The material from the prospective study consisted of cDNA or gDNA derived from T cells, B-cell-depleted T cells, or PBMCs. Study-wide findings and limitations: The quantity of clinical and demographic metadata differed by source and by participant and was supplied without curation.

About this clone: It lacks a known antigen. The record has no base qualities; no much larger clone is one base away.

TCRbeta CDR3 regions were amplified from genomic DNA using the immunoSEQ Assay, a bias-controlled multiplex PCR. The original methods were these. Nucleated cell counts per sample were estimated from amplification of reference gene primers within the assay. To quantify the absolute abundance of each unique TCRbeta CDR3 rearrangement, sequence reads were collapsed and filtered. Productive Simpson clonality was computed per sample as the square root of Simpson's diversity index over productive rearrangements. What TCRdb holds here is the immuneACCESS table cut down to in-frame rearrangements. Part of the clones is not present; checked against another copy, under half of the missing clones reflect an unresolved V gene, and the others are unexplained. The V and J calls and clone size come from that table; D and trimming were worked out from the DNA. The sample profile shows 75,000 to 95,000 clones; roughly 80% of them were found once. The ten largest make up approximately 12% of the sample.

Each collaborating institution followed its own protocols to collect whole blood in K2EDTA tubes. For TCRbeta analysis, collaborators shipped samples in one of three forms: frozen whole blood, isolated PBMCs, or DNA extracted from either of those sample types. Its CDR3 holds 16 amino acids, cysteine through phenylalanine. The CDR3 DNA has 48 bases and is translated from base 1. V is shortened by 0 bases, J by 2 bases, and the region joining them spans 14 bases. The germline V gene encodes CDR1 MNHNY and CDR2 SVGAGI (reference sequence). The chain was built from TRBV6-6 and TRBJ2-7; no D gene can be assigned with confidence. The specimen sequenced was peripheral blood. The receptor's source is a woman in her forties with active or convalescent COVID-19. The CDR3 sequence is CASSYSTYSSPYEQYF. The DNA sequence follows: TGTGCCAGCAGTTACTCCACATATTCATCTCCCTACGAGCAGTACTTC.